This T cell receptor (beta chain) was retrieved from a study of monozygotic twins with inflammatory bowel disease. Study observations and caveats: Relative clonotype sharing with others was diminished in IBD patients versus healthy twins, particularly with disease activity.

CDR1 and CDR2 from the germline V gene are SGHTA and FQGNSA. This CDR3 has 16 residues. TCRdb reprocessed the 5' RACE reads and reports one entry per CDR3 protein, with no DNA. This table lists 200,000 to 250,000 distinct CDR3 sequences. On this clonotype itself: Antigen specificity is unknown.

Whole blood that had not undergone T cell sorting provided the isolated total RNA. This sequence was found in a human donor with ulcerative colitis or Crohn's disease, or a healthy co-twin of an affected twin (not recorded which). This sequence joins TRBV7-2 and TRBJ2-3; the TCRdb D gene call, TRBD1, has no DNA to confirm it. Sequenced: blood. CDR3 residues: CASSLGGSTSTDTQYF.